This entry concerns a single T cell receptor (beta chain). Its matching antigen is unknown. TCRdb itself ran the reads through MiXCR, one entry per CDR3 protein. This table has 650,000 to 850,000 distinct CDR3 sequences, about 27% appearing once. The data were taken from a study of T cell repertoires in cytomegalovirus infection. In the study overall: CMV epitopes in the study were HLA-C-restricted (recently identified) and HLA-B-restricted (well studied). Both a matching HLA type and CMV infection were indicated by public TCR beta signatures.

Study-wide findings and caveats: Pooled public TCR beta family frequency picked out CMV carriers with the relevant HLA. In two of eight donors, the top clonotype was HLA-C-restricted CMV-specific.

This CDR3 is built from 15 residues. V lost 6 bases and J lost 8; bases outside the gene matches: 9. Germline values: CDR1 SGHDN, CDR2 FVKESK. Sequenced here: cultured CD8+ T cells from PBMCs, sampled from culture after CMV antigen stimulation. J is TRBJ2-1 and V is TRBV14, with 11 nucleotides matching TRBD1. The receptor comes from a human donor in good health (CMV status not recorded). Some clones in this sample may be carry-over from other donors' samples. The CDR3 is CASSRRTGGWDEQFF. Written as DNA, the CDR3 is TGTGCCAGCAGTCGCCGGACAGGGGGCTGGGATGAGCAGTTCTTC.